Listed below are T cell receptor beta chains from one sample, sequenced in a study of blood T cell repertoires in COVID-19. Profiled with immunoSEQ multiplex PCR; TCRdb holds only in-frame clones, not every one. The sample yields about 130,000 clones, approximately 85% seen once. Sequences were obtained from peripheral blood. The source is a woman of 80 years or more with COVID-19, enrolled during active disease. CDR3s leave out the opening cysteine and the closing phenylalanine or tryptophan. Each record gives: V gene, clone size, J gene, CDR3 length, CDR3 protein. Not every row has a clone size; where given, it reads once, few, many or a size class.

V: TRBV21-1
size: NA
J: TRBJ2-3
length: 13
CDR3: ASSSRLAGPDTQY

V: TRBV24-1
size: NA
J: TRBJ2-3
length: 15
CDR3: ATSDPSGGTSSDTQY

V: TRBV7-9
size: NA
J: TRBJ2-1
length: 15
CDR3: ASSLGRQEIAYNEQF

V: TRBV9
size: NA
J: TRBJ1-2
length: 12
CDR3: ASSVAGGGYGYT

V: TRBV28
size: NA
J: TRBJ1-5
length: 14
CDR3: ASSLGYRGDNQPQH

V: TRBV7-2
size: NA
J: TRBJ2-7
length: 12
CDR3: ASSLGRETYEQY

V: TRBV27
size: few
J: TRBJ2-3
length: 14
CDR3: ASSLSGRAPTDTQY

V: TRBV7-2
size: NA
J: TRBJ1-2
length: 10
CDR3: ASSLNLGGYT

V: TRBV7-3
size: NA
J: TRBJ1-1
length: 13
CDR3: ASSLEDSRQTEAF

V: TRBV6-2/TRBV6-3
size: few
J: TRBJ1-1
length: 11
CDR3: ASSWTEGTEAF

V: TRBV28
size: NA
J: TRBJ2-7
length: 12
CDR3: ASSFDRVRLEQY

V: TRBV6-2/TRBV6-3
size: NA
J: TRBJ1-6
length: 13
CDR3: ASSLSTGTDSPLH

V: TRBV5-1
size: NA
J: TRBJ2-7
length: 10
CDR3: ASSLDLYEQY

V: TRBV4-1
size: NA
J: TRBJ1-6
length: 11
CDR3: ASSQDQHSPLH

V: TRBV5-6
size: NA
J: TRBJ1-2
length: 15
CDR3: ASSLEGTGGVGYGYT

V: TRBV4-3
size: NA
J: TRBJ2-5
length: 14
CDR3: ASSPTGSGARETQY

V: TRBV28
size: NA
J: TRBJ2-1
length: 14
CDR3: ASSSSSGISYNEQF

V: TRBV7-8
size: NA
J: TRBJ2-1
length: 11
CDR3: ASTGTSFQEQF

V: TRBV10-3
size: NA
J: TRBJ1-2
length: 11
CDR3: ANSDDGQGVYT

V: TRBV7-9
size: few
J: TRBJ1-1
length: 12
CDR3: ASSSQGDGTEAF

V: TRBV10-3
size: NA
J: TRBJ2-7
length: 15
CDR3: AISESSSGQGSYEQY

V: TRBV19
size: NA
J: TRBJ1-4
length: 13
CDR3: ASSMAGGPNEKLF

V: TRBV6-6
size: NA
J: TRBJ1-6
length: 12
CDR3: ASSYIPGSSPLH

V: TRBV6-5
size: NA
J: TRBJ2-3
length: 10
CDR3: ASRKEGDTQY